Detailed here is one TCR beta chain. Its antigen is as yet unknown. The sample is drawn from a study of cytomegalovirus exposure and HLA in healthy donors. PCR amplification relied on 60 Vbeta primers (plus 13 Jbeta primers). Data came from immunoSEQ multiplex PCR; TCRdb stores just in-frame clones and leaves some out. This sample contains some 72,000 clones. Healthy individuals who donated bone marrow served as the donors. CDR3 size: 14 residues. Trimming removed 1 base at V and 7 bases at J, with 11 bases between. From germline, CDR1 is SGHDT and CDR2 YYEEEE. Study-level points and caveats: TCR beta chains numbering more than 150 were designated cytomegalovirus-associated. For TCR beta chains, V- and J-gene trimming was later linked to a missense DCLRE1C variant.

The TCR was taken from a boy younger than 18 in good health and CMV-seronegative. The source material was PBMCs. The chain couples TRBV5-6 to TRBJ2-2, with D perhaps matching TRBD2 (5 bases). The CDR3 nucleotides are TGTGCCAGCAGCTTGAGGGAGTTGGGCGGGGAGCTGTTTTTT. As protein: CASSLRELGGELFF.